Following are 4 T cell receptor beta chains from one sample sequenced in a study of blood T cell repertoires in COVID-19. Libraries were prepared by immunoSEQ multiplex PCR; TCRdb keeps only in-frame clonotypes and omits some of them. The sample consists of about 280,000 clones, approximately 85% of them appearing once. The sequencing sample was made of peripheral blood. All receptors come from a human donor in a cohort sampled during active COVID-19.

The chain links TRBV11-2 to TRBJ1-1; D is perhaps TRBD1 (5 bases). CDR3 length equals 14 residues. Trimming took 3 bases from V and 0 from J, leaving 8 bases between them. From germline, CDR1 is SGHAT and CDR2 FQNNGV. CDR3 protein: CASSFREMNTEAFF. CDR3 DNA: TGTGCCAGCAGCTTCAGGGAAATGAACACTGAAGCTTTCTTT.

The chain recombines TRBV19 with TRBJ2-1; 11 bases agree with TRBD2. The CDR3 runs 14 residues. Germline CDR1 reads LNHDA; CDR2 reads SQIVND (reference sequence). For the CDR3, the DNA is TGTGCTAGCGGGAGGGCCGGCTCCTACAATGAGCAGTTCTTC. It is translated as CASGRAGSYNEQFF.

The V and J genes are TRBV20-1 and TRBJ2-3, with D perhaps matching TRBD2 (6 bases). The CDR3 length is 11 residues. Germline loops: CDR1 DFQATT, CDR2 SNEGSKA (reference sequence). V was cut by 7 bases and J by 5 bases, with 10 bases left in between. CDR3 coding DNA: TGCAGTGGGGGGGAAGGAGATACGCAGTATTTT. Translated, it gives CSGGEGDTQYF.

The V call is TRBV15, the J call TRBJ2-7; D perhaps matches TRBD2 (6 bases). This CDR3 comprises 13 residues. The germline V gene encodes CDR1 LNHNV and CDR2 YYDKDF (reference sequence). Trimming cost V 0 bases and J 5 bases, with 8 bases left between them. The CDR3 DNA is TGTGCCACCAGCAGAGATTGGGGGGACGAGCAGTACTTC. Protein: CATSRDWGDEQYF.